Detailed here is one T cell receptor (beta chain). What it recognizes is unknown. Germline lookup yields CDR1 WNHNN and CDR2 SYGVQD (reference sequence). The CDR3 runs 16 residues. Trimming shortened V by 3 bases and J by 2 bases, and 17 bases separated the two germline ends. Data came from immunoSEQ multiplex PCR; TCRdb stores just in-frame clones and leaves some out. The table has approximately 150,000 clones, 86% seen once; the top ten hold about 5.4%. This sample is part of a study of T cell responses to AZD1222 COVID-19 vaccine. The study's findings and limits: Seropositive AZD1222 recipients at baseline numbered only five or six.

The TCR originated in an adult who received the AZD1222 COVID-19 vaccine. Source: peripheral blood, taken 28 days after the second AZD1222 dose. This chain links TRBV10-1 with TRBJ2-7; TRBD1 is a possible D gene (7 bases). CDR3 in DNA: TGCGCCAGCAGTGAAGTTTGGGGGGACAGCACCTACGAGCAGTACTTC. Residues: CASSEVWGDSTYEQYF.